The 25 T cell receptor beta chains listed next were all sequenced from one sample in a study of blood T cells in healthy people across ages. Alongside a J-beta primer mix, a sample-barcoded 5' primer served in a second PCR lasting about 7 to 12 cycles. TCRdb analysed the 5' RACE reads with MiXCR anew, one entry per CDR3 protein. The sample lists approximately 800,000 distinct CDR3 sequences; under 40% were seen once. Source material: blood. These receptors came from a young man in good health.

For this clonotype: A read error may account for a junction end that differs from germline. V is TRBV20-1 and J is TRBJ1-1; D not resolved. Looked up from germline, CDR1 is DFQATT and CDR2 is SNEGSKA (reference sequence). The CDR3 length is 16 residues. This CDR3 reads CSTRDRMRAMNTEAFF. The CDR3 nucleotides are TGCAGTACTAGAGATCGGATGAGGGCGATGAACACTGAAGCTTTCTTT.

This clonotype was picked up one time. V and J are TRBV12-3 or TRBV12-4 and TRBJ1-5, with D hard to call. The CDR3 length is 13 residues. The V gene lost 3 bases and the J gene lost 9 bases, with 12 bases spanning the gap. The chain's CDR3 is CASSFGSTWPQHF. The CDR3 DNA sequence: TGTGCCAGCAGTTTCGGGTCGACCTGGCCCCAGCATTTT.

Only a few counts were recorded for this clonotype. The V and J genes are TRBV7-2 and TRBJ2-6; no definite D call. Germline CDR1 reads SGHTA; CDR2 reads FQGNSA. The CDR3 spans 13 residues. V lost 5 bases and J 6 bases, leaving 8 bases between the germline ends. Written as DNA, the CDR3 is TGTGCCAGCAGCCAGGATCCGGCCAACGTCCTGACTTTC. This codes for CASSQDPANVLTF.

The chain employs TRBV3-1 and TRBJ2-1; 8 bases fit TRBD1. V trimming: 4 bases; J trimming: 0 bases; junction bases outside the gene matches: 5. In germline, CDR1 is LGHDT, CDR2 YNNKEL (reference sequence). This CDR3 is 16 amino acids long. CDR3 loop: CASSPWTGHSYNEQFF. In nucleotides, the CDR3 is TGTGCCAGCAGCCCGTGGACAGGGCACTCCTACAATGAGCAGTTCTTC.

The chain employs TRBV7-6 and TRBJ2-1; TRBD1 might be the D (5 bases). The V gene's germline CDR1 is SGHVS and CDR2 FNYEAQ. V gave up 3 bases and J gave up 7 bases, with 10 bases separating them. The CDR3 runs 13 residues. CDR3 sequence: CASSFRAGNEQFF. CDR3 bases: TGTGCCAGCAGCTTCAGGGCAGGGAATGAGCAGTTCTTC.

This clonotype showed up just a few times. This chain links TRBV6-5 with TRBJ2-5; TRBD1 or TRBD2 may be the D gene (5 bases each). The J call is uncertain, as TRBJ2-7 better fits the DNA end. The CDR3 is 13 residues long. Germline CDR1 is MNHEY and CDR2 is SVGAGI. The CDR3 here is CASSGDQGYEQYF. The CDR3 DNA reads as TGTGCCAGCAGTGGGGACCAAGGCTACGAGCAGTACTTC.

This rearrangement joins TRBV5-1 to TRBJ2-1, with 7 bases that match TRBD2. The J call is uncertain, as TRBJ2-7 better fits the DNA end. CDR3 size: 19 residues. Germline CDR1 reads SGHRS; CDR2 reads YFSETQ. As DNA, the CDR3 is TGCGCCAGCAGCTTGGAAGCTAGCGGACCCCGAAGCTCCTACAATGAGCAGTACTTC. Encoded protein: CASSLEASGPRSSYNEQYF.

The chain recombines TRBV10-3 with TRBJ1-2; D not resolved. The CDR3 totals 15 residues. V was pared by 4 bases and J by 4 bases, with 16 bases between. Germline V gene lookup returns CDR1 ENHRY and CDR2 SYGVKD. This chain's CDR3 is CAISGIAGDIYGYTF. The CDR3 region has the DNA TGTGCCATCAGTGGGATCGCGGGCGACATCTATGGCTACACCTTC.

On this clonotype: The junction shows a germline mismatch at one end, possibly a read error. The rearrangement joins TRBV7-9 to TRBJ2-7; no definite D call. There are 20 residues in the CDR3. The germline V gene encodes CDR1 SEHNR and CDR2 FQNEAQ (reference sequence). CDR3 residues: CVSSALGLRENPPSSYEQYF. CDR3 nucleotides: TGTGTCAGCAGCGCTCTAGGGCTCCGAGAGAACCCTCCAAGCTCCTACGAGCAGTACTTC. The full variable domain, its missing parts supplied by reference TRBV7-9 and TRBJ2-7, is DTGVSQNPRHKITKRGQNVTFRCDPISEHNRLYWYRQTLGQGPEFLTYFQNEAQLEKSRLLSDRFSAERPKGSFSTLEIQRTEQGDSAMYLCVSSALGLRENPPSSYEQYFGPGTRLTVT.

The chain employs TRBV7-8 and TRBJ2-5; 7 nucleotides agree with TRBD1. The DNA end lines up better with TRBJ2-7; the J call may be wrong. Germline V gene sequence: CDR1 SGHVS, CDR2 FQNEAQ. The CDR3 has 14 residues. This CDR3 reads CASSLAGQTDEQYF. As DNA, the CDR3 is TGTGCCAGCAGCTTAGCGGGACAGACCGACGAGCAGTACTTC.

The chain links TRBV5-1 to TRBJ2-7; possible D gene TRBD1, 6 bases. Trimming removed 5 bases at V and 3 bases at J, with 15 bases between. The CDR3 has 14 amino acids. Germline-derived CDR1 and CDR2 are SGHRS and YFSETQ. The CDR3 region is CASSFTGQNYEQYF. The CDR3 DNA sequence: TGCGCCAGCAGTTTCACAGGACAGAACTACGAGCAGTACTTC.

Concerning this clonotype itself: This is likely a read error, given that the CDR3 carries no conserved phenylalanine or tryptophan at its end. The rearrangement joins TRBV12-3 or TRBV12-4 to TRBJ2-1, with D perhaps matching TRBD1 or TRBD2 (6 bases each). V shed 5 bases and J shed 5 bases, with 10 bases lying between them. The CDR3 has 13 residues. The CDR3 sequence: CASSGGPHNEQFL. CDR3 DNA: TGTGCCAGCAGTGGGGGGCCGCACAATGAGCAGTTCCTC.

CDR3 bases: TGTGCCAGCAGTTACGGTCCGAGACAGCTCACAGATACGCAGTATTTT. Amino acids: CASSYGPRQLTDTQYF. V usage is TRBV6-5 and J usage is TRBJ2-3, with D perhaps matching TRBD1 (5 bases). The CDR3 runs to 16 residues. CDR1 and CDR2 from the germline V gene are MNHEY and SVGAGI. Trimming took off 2 bases at V and 2 bases at J, with 14 bases between the two ends.

This chain connects TRBV13 to TRBJ2-1, with TRBD1 matching over 8 bases. CDR1 and CDR2 from the germline V gene are PRHDT and FYEKMQ (reference sequence). The CDR3 consists of 16 residues. V lost 1 base to trimming and J lost 2 bases; unmatched junction nucleotides: 4. CDR3 residues: CASSLDGQGPYNEQFF. DNA for the CDR3: TGTGCCAGCAGCTTAGACGGACAGGGCCCCTACAATGAGCAGTTCTTC.

The chain recombines TRBV20-1 with TRBJ2-7; 11 nucleotides align to TRBD1. The V gene's germline CDR1 is DFQATT and CDR2 SNEGSKA (reference sequence). The ends lost 1 base at V and 6 bases at J; junction bases unmatched: 8. The CDR3 spans 15 residues. The DNA for the CDR3 is TGCAGTGCTAGAGCTACCGGGACAGGGGGGCCCGAGCAGTACTTC. It specifies CSARATGTGGPEQYF.

On this clonotype: A much larger clone differs by one base, so this may be a read error. The chain combines TRBV4-1 with TRBJ2-1; 13 bases align to TRBD2. The CDR3 covers 14 residues. Looked up from germline, CDR1 is MGHRA and CDR2 is YSYEKL. The ends lost 5 bases at V and 8 bases at J; junction bases unmatched: 3. The CDR3 protein is CASSWGLAGHEQFF. DNA of the CDR3: TGCGCCAGCAGCTGGGGACTAGCGGGGCATGAGCAGTTCTTC.

This clonotype was observed a few times. This chain uses TRBV20-1 with TRBJ2-3; 12 bases are shared with TRBD2. Germline V gene data show CDR1 as DFQATT and CDR2 as SNEGSKA (reference sequence). The CDR3 spans 13 residues. Trimming cost V 7 bases and J 5 bases; bases outside gene matches: 4. The CDR3 here is CSGGLAGLDTQYF. CDR3 coding DNA: TGCAGTGGCGGACTAGCGGGGTTAGATACGCAGTATTTT.

With respect to this clonotype: This sequence may be a read error, since a much larger clone differs from it by one base. This chain links TRBV20-1 with TRBJ2-3; weak D call: TRBD2 (6 bases). Per the germline V gene, CDR1 is DFQATT and CDR2 is SNEGSKA (reference sequence). The CDR3 contains 16 residues. Trimming pared 1 base from V and 1 base from J, leaving 15 bases between. Here the CDR3 DNA reads TGCAGTGCTAGAGCTTCTAGCGAGGGACGCACAGATACGCAGTATTTT. Translation: CSARASSEGRTDTQYF.

The count of this clonotype is one. V is TRBV20-1 and J is TRBJ2-3; no definite D call. Germline V gene data show CDR1 as DFQATT and CDR2 as SNEGSKA (reference sequence). V was pared by 0 bases and J by 5 bases, with 18 bases between. The CDR3 covers 16 residues. The DNA for the CDR3 is TGCAGTGCTAGAGATTTTCTCGCGGATTTCGTAGATACGCAGTATTTT. Its protein is CSARDFLADFVDTQYF.

The chain has TRBV15 and TRBJ1-3; D call uncertain. The CDR3 loop spans 12 amino acids. Germline V gene lookup returns CDR1 LNHNV and CDR2 YYDKDF (reference sequence). V was cut by 1 base and J by 2 bases, with 0 bases left in between. The CDR3 nucleotides are TGTGCCACCAGCAGAGCTGGAAACACCATATATTTT. It specifies CATSRAGNTIYF.

The chain combines TRBV13 with TRBJ2-3; D remains ambiguous. The CDR3 is made up of 14 amino acids. Germline assignment: CDR1 PRHDT and CDR2 FYEKMQ (reference sequence). V shed 1 base and J shed 4 bases, with 9 bases lying between them. The CDR3 sequence: CASSLVQEPDTQYF. The CDR3 region has the DNA TGTGCCAGCAGCTTAGTGCAGGAACCAGATACGCAGTATTTT.

The chain recombines TRBV30 with TRBJ1-5; D may be TRBD1 (5 bases). Germline V lookup: CDR1 GTSNPN, CDR2 SVGIG (reference sequence). Trimming stripped 2 bases from V and 0 bases from J, with 8 bases between. CDR3 length: 14 amino acids. The chain's CDR3 is CAWSRQHSNQPQHF. The CDR3 nucleotides are TGTGCCTGGAGTCGACAGCATAGCAATCAGCCCCAGCATTTT.

Worth noting for this clonotype: The germline gene is not matched at one end of the junction; a read error may be the cause. The rearrangement joins TRBV10-3 to TRBJ1-2, with a tentative D call TRBD1 (5 bases). CDR1 ENHRY and CDR2 SYGVKD come from the germline V gene. The CDR3 length is 11 residues. This chain's CDR3 is CASGTERGCTF. The CDR3 DNA sequence: TGTGCCTCCGGGACGGAGCGTGGCTGCACCTTC.

This clonotype was recorded at least ten times. The V call is TRBV20-1, the J call TRBJ2-3, with D possibly matching TRBD1 (5 bases). This CDR3 has 16 amino acids. From germline, CDR1 is DFQATT and CDR2 SNEGSKA (reference sequence). V gave up 0 bases and J gave up 0 bases, with 13 bases separating them. The CDR3 loop is CSARESTGSSTDTQYF. CDR3 nucleotide sequence: TGCAGTGCTAGAGAAAGCACAGGCTCTAGCACAGATACGCAGTATTTT.

V is TRBV7-8 and J is TRBJ2-1, with 7 bases aligning to TRBD2. The germline gives CDR1 SGHVS, CDR2 FQNEAQ. The J segment lost 10 bases and the V segment lost 0 bases, leaving 12 bases of the junction unmatched. CDR3 length: 16 residues. CDR3 nucleotides: TGTGCCAGCAGCTTAGCAGGGGCGAGCCCGGGGGGAGAGCAGTTCTTC. As protein: CASSLAGASPGGEQFF.